This passage covers 13 T cell receptor beta chains from one sample sequenced in a study of vaccination effects on CD4 cells after COVID-19. The antigens these receptors bind are not known. Assay used: immunoSEQ multiplex PCR; TCRdb lists only in-frame clones, some missing. This table has some 47,000 clones, under 80% appearing once. Cells that had been cultured for roughly eleven days were the source of isolated CD4+ T cells. Everyone in the study got two shots of either the BNT162b2 or mRNA-1273 vaccine. The material sequenced was CD4+ T cells from PBMCs cultured without peptide, taken after COVID-19 vaccination. These TCRs come from a human donor who received a COVID-19 vaccine.

The chain links TRBV5-1 to TRBJ1-6, with a possible D match to TRBD1 (5 bases). This CDR3 has 15 amino acids. V gave up 9 bases and J gave up 0 bases, with 13 bases separating them. Germline assignment: CDR1 SGHRS and CDR2 YFSETQ. CDR3 protein: CATPRESSYNSPLHF. CDR3 in DNA: TGCGCCACCCCCAGGGAGAGCTCCTATAATTCACCCCTCCACTTT. Using reference TRBV5-1 and TRBJ1-6 for the parts outside the CDR3, the full variable domain is KAGVTQTPRYLIKTRGQQVTLSCSPISGHRSVSWYQQTPGQGLQFLFEYFSETQRNKGNFPGRFSGRQFSNSRSEMNVSTLELGDSALYLCATPRESSYNSPLHFGNGTRLTVT.

CDR3 protein: CASWYRVGTEAFF. The CDR3 DNA sequence: TGTGCCAGCTGGTACAGGGTTGGAACTGAAGCTTTCTTT. V and J are TRBV27 and TRBJ1-1; D may be TRBD1 (6 bases). Germline CDR1 and CDR2: MNHEY and SMNVEV (reference sequence). This CDR3 spans 13 amino acids. The V end was cut by 8 bases, the J end by 5 bases, with 15 bases between.

The chain couples TRBV5-1 to TRBJ1-2; TRBD1 agrees at 8 bases. Per germline, CDR1 SGHRS and CDR2 YFSETQ. The CDR3 loop spans 15 amino acids. Losses at the gene ends were 6 bases for V and 7 bases for J; bases not matched to a gene: 14. The CDR3: CASMGQDGLAGGYTF. CDR3 DNA sequence: TGCGCCAGCATGGGACAGGACGGTTTGGCGGGTGGCTACACCTTC.

V is TRBV30 and J is TRBJ1-2; D might be TRBD1 (5 bases). Trimming removed 1 base at V and 2 bases at J, with 8 bases between. CDR1 GTSNPN and CDR2 SVGIG come from the germline V gene (reference sequence). There are 13 residues in the CDR3. The CDR3 region is CAWSAGENYGYTF. The CDR3 DNA follows: TGTGCCTGGAGTGCGGGGGAGAACTATGGCTACACCTTC. The full variable domain, rest sourced from reference TRBV30 and TRBJ1-2, is SQTIHQWPATLVQPVGSPLSLECTVEGTSNPNLYWYRQAAGRGLQLLFYSVGIGQISSEVPQNLSASRPQDRQFILSSKKLLLSDSGFYLCAWSAGENYGYTFGSGTRLTVV.

The genes are TRBV13 and TRBJ2-5; 11 bases map to TRBD2. V was pared by 4 bases and J by 2 bases, with 6 bases of the junction left unmatched. Germline V gene sequence: CDR1 PRHDT, CDR2 FYEKMQ (reference sequence). CDR3 length: 16 residues. This CDR3 is CASSSRTSGLQETQYF. Here the CDR3 DNA reads TGTGCCAGCAGCTCCCGGACTAGCGGGCTGCAAGAGACCCAGTACTTC.

This clone came up a few times. The chain has TRBV5-1 and TRBJ2-2, with D maybe TRBD1 (5 bases). Germline V lookup: CDR1 SGHRS, CDR2 YFSETQ. CDR3 size: 16 residues. V lost 2 bases, J lost 2 bases, and 13 bases lay in between. The CDR3 is CASSFADSLNTGELFF. The CDR3 nucleotides read TGCGCCAGCAGCTTCGCCGACAGTCTAAACACCGGGGAGCTGTTTTTT.

The chain has TRBV2 and TRBJ2-5, with D hard to call. This CDR3 region has 14 residues. CDR1 is SNHLY and CDR2 is FYNNEI in the germline V gene. V lost 10 bases and J lost 6, with 21 bases in between. The CDR3 loop is CATQLGPGVKTQYF. DNA for the CDR3: TGTGCCACCCAACTTGGACCCGGTGTAAAGACCCAGTACTTC.

The chain has TRBV9 and TRBJ2-5, with D perhaps being TRBD1 or TRBD2 (5 bases each). The germline V gene has CDR1 SGDLS and CDR2 YYNGEE. Trimming took 3 bases from V and 2 from J, leaving 23 bases between them. The CDR3 runs to 18 residues. CDR3 nucleotide sequence: TGTGCCAGCAGCGGTAGGGGACGGCAACCCTTGGGGCAAGAGACCCAGTACTTC. Protein: CASSGRGRQPLGQETQYF.

This clone occurred a few times. The chain employs TRBV9 and TRBJ2-6; D remains unclear. The CDR3 spans 14 residues. Germline-derived CDR1 and CDR2 are SGDLS and YYNGEE. Trimming removed 6 bases from V and 4 bases from J, with 11 bases in between. The CDR3: CASTVNGGANVLTF. The CDR3 DNA follows: TGTGCCAGCACCGTTAACGGAGGGGCCAACGTCCTGACTTTC.

The chain recombines TRBV5-5 with TRBJ2-3; D gene ambiguous. CDR1 is SGHKS and CDR2 is YYEKEE in the germline V gene (reference sequence). CDR3 size: 12 residues. V shed 4 bases and J shed 9 bases, with 12 bases lying between them. Here the CDR3 reads CASSTDPTTQYF. For the CDR3, the DNA is TGTGCCAGCAGCACCGACCCGACAACGCAGTATTTT. The full variable domain, completed using reference TRBV5-5 and TRBJ2-3, is DAGVTQSPTHLIKTRGQQVTLRCSPISGHKSVSWYQQVLGQGPQFIFQYYEKEERGRGNFPDRFSARQFPNYSSELNVNALLLGDSALYLCASSTDPTTQYFGPGTRLTVL.

This clone showed up just once. The chain links TRBV11-2 to TRBJ2-1; D gene ambiguous. The CDR3 runs 12 residues. Per the germline V gene, CDR1 is SGHAT and CDR2 is FQNNGV. Trimming removed 0 bases from V and 12 bases from J, with 9 bases in between. The CDR3 DNA reads TGTGCCAGCAGCTTAGAAGCCATGCGGCAGTTCTTC. Its protein product is CASSLEAMRQFF.

The genes are TRBV5-1 and TRBJ2-3; TRBD2 might be the D (6 bases). Germline V lookup: CDR1 SGHRS, CDR2 YFSETQ. The CDR3 has 15 residues. V lost 8 bases and J 4 bases, leaving 20 bases between the germline ends. Written as DNA, the CDR3 is TGCGCCAGTAGCGTCCACTGGGGGGTGGCAGATACGCAGTATTTT. Its protein product is CASSVHWGVADTQYF.

J is TRBJ1-3 and V is TRBV3-1 (or the pseudogene TRBV3-2), with D unclear. The germline gives CDR1 LGHDT, CDR2 YNNKEL (reference sequence). V gave up 0 bases and J gave up 0 bases, with 9 bases separating them. CDR3 length: 16 residues. The chain's CDR3 is CASSQERLYSGNTIYF. CDR3 sequence (DNA): TGTGCCAGCAGCCAAGAAAGACTGTACTCTGGAAACACCATATATTTT.